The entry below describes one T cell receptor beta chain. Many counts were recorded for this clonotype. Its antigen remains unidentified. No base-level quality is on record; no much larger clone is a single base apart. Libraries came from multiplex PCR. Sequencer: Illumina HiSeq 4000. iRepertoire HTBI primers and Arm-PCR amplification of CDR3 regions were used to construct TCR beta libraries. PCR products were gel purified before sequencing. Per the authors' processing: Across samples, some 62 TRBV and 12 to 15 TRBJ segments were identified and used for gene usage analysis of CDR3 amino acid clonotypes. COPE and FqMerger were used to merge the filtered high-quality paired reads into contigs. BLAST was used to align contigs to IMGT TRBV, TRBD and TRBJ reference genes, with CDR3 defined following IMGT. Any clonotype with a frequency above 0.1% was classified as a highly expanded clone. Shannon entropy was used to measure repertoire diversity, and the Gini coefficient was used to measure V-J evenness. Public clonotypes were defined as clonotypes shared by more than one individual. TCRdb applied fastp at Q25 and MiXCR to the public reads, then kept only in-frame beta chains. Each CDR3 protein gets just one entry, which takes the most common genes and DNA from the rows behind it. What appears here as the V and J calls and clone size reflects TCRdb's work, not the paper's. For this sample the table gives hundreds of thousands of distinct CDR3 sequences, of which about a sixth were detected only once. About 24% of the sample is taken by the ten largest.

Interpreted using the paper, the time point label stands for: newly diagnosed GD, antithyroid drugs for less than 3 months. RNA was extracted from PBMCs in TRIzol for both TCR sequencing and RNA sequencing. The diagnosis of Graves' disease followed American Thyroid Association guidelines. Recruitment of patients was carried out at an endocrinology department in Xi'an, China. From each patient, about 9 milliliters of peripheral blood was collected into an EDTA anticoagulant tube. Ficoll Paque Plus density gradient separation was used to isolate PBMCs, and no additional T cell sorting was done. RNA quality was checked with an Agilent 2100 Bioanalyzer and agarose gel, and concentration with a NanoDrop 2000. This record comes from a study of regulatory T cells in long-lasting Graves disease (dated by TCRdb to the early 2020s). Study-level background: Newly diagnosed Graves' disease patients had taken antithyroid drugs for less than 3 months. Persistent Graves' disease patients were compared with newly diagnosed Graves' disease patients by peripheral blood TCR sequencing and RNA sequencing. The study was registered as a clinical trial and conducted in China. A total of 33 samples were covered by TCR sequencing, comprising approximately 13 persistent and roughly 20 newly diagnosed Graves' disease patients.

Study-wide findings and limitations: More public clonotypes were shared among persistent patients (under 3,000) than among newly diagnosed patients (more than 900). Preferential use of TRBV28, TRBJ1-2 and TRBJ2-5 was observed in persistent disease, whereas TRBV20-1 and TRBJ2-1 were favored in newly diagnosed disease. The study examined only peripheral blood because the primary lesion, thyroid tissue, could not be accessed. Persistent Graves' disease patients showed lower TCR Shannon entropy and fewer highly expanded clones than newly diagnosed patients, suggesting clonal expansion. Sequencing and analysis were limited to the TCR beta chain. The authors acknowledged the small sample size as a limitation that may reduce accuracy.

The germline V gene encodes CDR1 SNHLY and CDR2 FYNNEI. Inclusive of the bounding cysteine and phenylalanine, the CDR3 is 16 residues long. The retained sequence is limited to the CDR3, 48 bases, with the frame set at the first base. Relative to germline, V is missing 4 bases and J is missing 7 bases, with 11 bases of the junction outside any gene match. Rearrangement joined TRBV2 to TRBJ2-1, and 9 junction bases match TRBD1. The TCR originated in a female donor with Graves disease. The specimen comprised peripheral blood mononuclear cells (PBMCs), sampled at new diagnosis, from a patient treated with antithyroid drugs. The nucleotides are TGTGCCAGCAGTGTGGGGACAGGGATAGGACAGAATGAGCAGTTCTTC. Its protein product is CASSVGTGIGQNEQFF. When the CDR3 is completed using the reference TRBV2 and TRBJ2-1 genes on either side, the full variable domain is EPEVTQTPSHQVTQMGQEVILRCVPISNHLYFYWYRQILGQKVEFLVSFYNNEISEKSEIFDDQFSVERPDGSNFTLKIRSTKLEDSAMYFCASSVGTGIGQNEQFFGPGTRLTVL.